The 21 T cell receptor beta chains listed next were all sequenced from one sample in a study of T-cell reconstitution after alpha-beta-depleted transplantation in children (dated by TCRdb to the mid-2010s). The library came from PCR. Sequencing was carried out with an Illumina HiSeq 2500. TCR library preparation used molecular barcoding, with unique molecular identifiers applied to normalize quantification of the TCRbeta repertoire. TCRdb reran the public reads through fastp at Q25 and MiXCR, keeping productive beta chains. Identical CDR3 proteins give one entry, which carries the most common genes and DNA. The sample has 98,000 or so distinct CDR3 sequences on record, under 25% of them singletons. The top ten constitute roughly a fifth of the sample. What this sample's treatment or condition label stands for: allogeneic hematopoietic cell transplantation with graft depleted of TCRalphabeta T cells and CD19 B cells.

The sample in question was PBMCs, obtained before TCRalphabeta/CD19-depleted stem cell transplant. All receptors derive from a boy aged 2-15 years with acute lymphoblastic leukemia, due to receive a stem cell transplant.

This chain joins TRBV20-1 and TRBJ2-4; 7 bases fit TRBD1. Germline-derived CDR1 and CDR2 are DFQATT and SNEGSKA (reference sequence). J lost 7 bases, V lost 2 bases, and 11 bases had no gene match. There are 15 residues in the CDR3. The CDR3 region is CSARPKQGLGNIQYF. CDR3 DNA sequence: TGCAGTGCTAGACCTAAACAGGGGTTGGGGAACATTCAGTACTTC.

This clonotype was observed a handful of times. The chain employs TRBV5-1 and TRBJ2-7; D is unclear. Germline V gene data show CDR1 as SGHRS and CDR2 as YFSETQ. V was pared by 3 bases and J by 3 bases, with 10 bases between. CDR3 length: 13 amino acids. The chain's CDR3 is CASSSRVHYEQYF. The CDR3, as DNA: TGCGCCAGCAGCTCCCGGGTCCACTACGAGCAGTACTTC.

The V and J genes are TRBV20-1 and TRBJ2-5; 7 bases align to TRBD2. Germline CDR1 reads DFQATT; CDR2 reads SNEGSKA (reference sequence). The trim removed 6 bases at V and 5 bases at J, leaving 3 bases unmatched. The CDR3 has 11 amino acids. DNA of the CDR3: TGCAGTGCACTAGCGATGGAGACCCAGTACTTC. Its protein is CSALAMETQYF.

The rearrangement joins TRBV7-2 to TRBJ1-3, with D tentatively TRBD1 (5 bases). CDR3 size: 17 residues. CDR1 SGHTA and CDR2 FQGNSA come from the germline V gene. The germline V and J ends were trimmed by 3 bases and 2 bases, with 17 bases remaining between them. CDR3 in DNA: TGTGCCAGCAGCTTGGTAGAAACTCAGGGTACTGGAAACACCATATATTTT. Amino acid sequence: CASSLVETQGTGNTIYF.

The table lists this clonotype with many counts. This chain links TRBV29-1 with TRBJ1-1; D gene unclear. The V end was cut by 7 bases, the J end by 0 bases, with 15 bases between. This CDR3 is built from 14 residues. CDR1 is SQVTM, CDR2 ANQGSEA, per germline. This chain's CDR3 is CSGEPDGLNTEAFF. The CDR3 DNA follows: TGCAGCGGCGAGCCAGATGGTCTGAACACTGAAGCTTTCTTT.

The chain uses TRBV7-3 and TRBJ2-2; 8 nucleotides match TRBD2. Germline values: CDR1 SGHTA, CDR2 FQGTGA. Germline trimming cut 2 bases from V and 4 bases from J; bases unmatched to any gene: 3. This CDR3 spans 15 amino acids. In DNA form, the CDR3 reads TGTGCCAGCAGCTTACGGCTAGCGGGCACCGGGGAGCTGTTTTTT. Its protein product is CASSLRLAGTGELFF.

This clonotype was picked up a small number of times. The rearrangement joins TRBV5-1 to TRBJ1-1; perhaps TRBD1 as D (6 bases). Trimming took off 6 bases at V and 1 base at J, with 16 bases between the two ends. Germline loops: CDR1 SGHRS, CDR2 YFSETQ. CDR3 size: 15 residues. The CDR3, as DNA: TGCGCCAGCAAGGAACTGACAGGACAGAACACTGAAGCTTTCTTT. This encodes CASKELTGQNTEAFF. The full variable domain, its missing parts supplied by reference TRBV5-1 and TRBJ1-1, is KAGVTQTPRYLIKTRGQQVTLSCSPISGHRSVSWYQQTPGQGLQFLFEYFSETQRNKGNFPGRFSGRQFSNSRSEMNVSTLELGDSALYLCASKELTGQNTEAFFGQGTRLTVV.

This clonotype was detected ten times or more. The genes are TRBV7-9 and TRBJ2-7; TRBD2 matches at 12 bases. Per the germline V gene, CDR1 is SEHNR and CDR2 is FQNEAQ (reference sequence). Germline trimming cut 5 bases from V and 4 bases from J; bases unmatched to any gene: 6. CDR3 length equals 15 residues. CDR3 amino acids: CASSKTSGSPYEQYF. The CDR3 nucleotides read TGTGCCAGCAGCAAGACTAGCGGGAGTCCTTACGAGCAGTACTTC.

The chain employs TRBV12-3 or TRBV12-4 and TRBJ2-7; D may match TRBD1 or TRBD2 (5 bases each). The CDR3 consists of 14 residues. Trimming cost V 6 bases and J 5 bases, with 17 bases left between them. As DNA, the CDR3 is TGTGCCAGCAGGTCCGGGACGGGCATCCACGAGCAGTACTTC. It encodes CASRSGTGIHEQYF.

This clonotype has a count of ten or more. This chain connects TRBV4-3 to TRBJ2-3, with D perhaps given as TRBD1 or TRBD2 (5 bases each). Germline values: CDR1 LGHNA, CDR2 YSLEER. This CDR3 has 15 residues. Trimming removed 0 bases at V and 3 bases at J, with 10 bases between. CDR3 in amino acids: CASSQDNGGTDTQYF. CDR3 coding DNA: TGCGCCAGCAGCCAAGATAATGGGGGAACAGATACGCAGTATTTT.

The chain is built from TRBV27 and TRBJ2-3; D is tentatively TRBD1 or TRBD2 (6 bases each). This CDR3 has 15 residues. Trimming cost V 8 bases and J 5 bases, with 20 bases left between them. Germline loops: CDR1 MNHEY, CDR2 SMNVEV (reference sequence). The CDR3: CASSLGAEGGDTQYF. CDR3 DNA sequence: TGTGCCAGCTCACTAGGGGCGGAGGGGGGAGATACGCAGTATTTT.

The V gene is TRBV18, the J gene TRBJ2-7; 8 bases are a match to TRBD2. Per the germline V gene, CDR1 is KGHSH and CDR2 is LQKENI. The CDR3 is 16 residues long. V lost 2 bases, J lost 5 bases, and 11 bases stayed unmatched. The CDR3 region is CASSPNGAGDRNEQYF. The CDR3 region has the DNA TGTGCCAGCTCACCAAACGGAGCGGGAGATCGAAACGAGCAGTACTTC.

This clonotype was counted ten times or more. This sequence joins TRBV4-1 and TRBJ1-2; 7 bases align to TRBD1. The V and J ends lost 3 bases and 1 base, in that order; junction bases with no gene match: 5. The CDR3 totals 15 residues. Germline values: CDR1 MGHRA, CDR2 YSYEKL. In nucleotides, the CDR3 is TGCGCCAGCAGCCAGAACAGGGACAGTAACTATGGCTACACCTTC. It encodes CASSQNRDSNYGYTF.

The gene calls are TRBV7-6 and TRBJ2-1; perhaps TRBD2 as D (6 bases). The CDR3 consists of 15 residues. Germline-derived CDR1 and CDR2 are SGHVS and FNYEAQ. Deletions cut 4 bases from V and 10 bases from J, with 20 bases between. The CDR3 DNA follows: TGTGCCAGCAGCTCAAGAAGCGGAGGGGCTGGAGAGCAGTTCTTC. Protein product: CASSSRSGGAGEQFF.

This sequence joins TRBV7-6 and TRBJ1-1; perhaps TRBD1 as D (6 bases). Trimming pared 1 base from V and 2 bases from J, leaving 11 bases between. The germline gives CDR1 SGHVS, CDR2 FNYEAQ. CDR3 length equals 15 residues. The CDR3, as DNA: TGTGCCAGCAGCTTAGATTGGGGGCACAACACTGAAGCTTTCTTT. Protein: CASSLDWGHNTEAFF.

The chain employs TRBV14 and TRBJ2-7; 9 nucleotides align to TRBD1. The germline V gene encodes CDR1 SGHDN and CDR2 FVKESK. With V trimmed by 5 bases and J by 4 bases, 9 bases remained unmatched. The CDR3 is 15 amino acids. The CDR3 DNA is TGTGCCAGCAGCGTTCGGACAGGGGAACTTTACGAGCAGTACTTC. This gives the protein CASSVRTGELYEQYF.

Many counts were recorded for this clonotype. The chain links TRBV20-1 to TRBJ2-3, with 9 bases identical to TRBD2. With V trimmed by 7 bases and J by 3 bases, 8 bases remained unmatched. Looked up from germline, CDR1 is DFQATT and CDR2 is SNEGSKA (reference sequence). This CDR3 has 14 amino acids. CDR3 loop: CSVSGTSRTDTQYF. CDR3 nucleotides: TGCAGTGTCAGCGGGACTAGCAGAACAGATACGCAGTATTTT.

The chain uses TRBV28 and TRBJ1-1; no definite D call. V was clipped by 4 bases and J by 0 bases, with 9 bases between them. There are 14 residues in the CDR3. Germline V gene sequence: CDR1 MDHEN, CDR2 SYDVKM. CDR3 residues: CASSSRILNTEAFF. DNA for the CDR3: TGTGCCAGCAGTTCCAGGATCTTGAACACTGAAGCTTTCTTT.

Ten or more counts support this clonotype. CDR3 in amino acids: CAISPGTSGGLRETQYF. CDR3 nucleotide sequence: TGTGCCATCAGTCCCGGGACTAGCGGAGGTTTGCGAGAGACCCAGTACTTC. This chain links TRBV10-3 with TRBJ2-5; 11 bases align to TRBD2. The CDR3 runs 17 residues. V lost 5 bases to trimming and J lost 4 bases; unmatched junction nucleotides: 12. Germline V lookup: CDR1 ENHRY, CDR2 SYGVKD.

V is TRBV20-1 and J is TRBJ2-7; 8 bases fit TRBD2. The CDR3 is 16 residues long. J was trimmed by 2 bases and V by 0 bases; bases with no gene match: 9. CDR1 DFQATT and CDR2 SNEGSKA come from the germline V gene (reference sequence). The DNA of the CDR3 is TGCAGTGCTAGAGATTATCGCAGCGGGAGCCCCTACGAGCAGTACTTC. Amino acid sequence: CSARDYRSGSPYEQYF.

The V call is TRBV7-2, the J call TRBJ2-1, with 8 bases identical to TRBD2. V lost 3 bases and J lost 6; bases outside the gene matches: 7. CDR1 SGHTA and CDR2 FQGNSA come from the germline V gene. This CDR3 comprises 15 residues. CDR3 DNA sequence: TGTGCCAGCAGCTTGGGACTAGGAATTGGCAATGAGCAGTTCTTC. It is translated as CASSLGLGIGNEQFF.